This T cell receptor (beta chain) was found in a study of T cells in Graves' hyperthyroidism and ophthalmopathy. As for the study in general: Peripheral blood samples were taken at initial diagnosis, prior to any treatment. General study results and limits: The model identified upcoming ophthalmopathy a median about 6.5 months ahead of onset.

The germline V and J ends were trimmed by 3 bases and 6 bases, with 5 bases remaining between them. The CDR3 runs 12 residues. In germline, CDR1 is PRHDT, CDR2 FYEKMQ (reference sequence). As concerns this clonotype: Its antigen is currently unknown.

The CDR3 regions of TCR beta were amplified from RNA transcripts. Using the HTBI primer set, a first-round RT-PCR was run on the TCR CDR3. TCRdb redid the calling of the multiplex PCR reads with MiXCR, one entry per CDR3 protein. The sample lists hundreds of thousands of distinct CDR3 sequences, approximately 36% occurring once. No ophthalmopathy progression within 18 months constituted stable Graves' hyperthyroidism. The hyperthyroidism was newly diagnosed and had lasted under 2 months; the patients were aged 18 to 65. The sample consisted of blood. The source is a woman in her thirties or forties with Graves' hyperthyroidism. The V gene is TRBV13, the J gene TRBJ2-2; D not certain. The chain's CDR3 is CASSFIAGELFF. The CDR3 DNA reads TGTGCCAGCAGCTTTATCGCCGGGGAGCTGTTTTTT.